This T cell receptor beta chain came from a study of blood T cell repertoires in COVID-19 (TCRdb year 2020). Background on the whole study: Samples covering the acute and convalescent phases of COVID-19 were provided by collaborators in the United States, Italy and Spain. The repertoires were released in a freely available public database meant as a resource for research on the immune response to SARS-CoV-2. The sample metadata nearly always contained a de-identified subject ID, COVID-19 status, age in years and sex. Samples were obtained from the ongoing ImmuneRACE study (first 160 participants) and from 1,000 to 1,500 subjects provided by 6 global collaborators. Deeply sampled blood TCRbeta repertoires from subjects exposed to, actively infected with, or recovered from COVID-19 were included in the dataset. The material from the prospective study consisted of cDNA or gDNA derived from T cells, B-cell-depleted T cells, or PBMCs. Where HLA class I and class II types were available, the types were taken from metadata supplied by the sample provider, not from assay-based typing. Overall study results and their limits: The amount of clinical and demographic metadata varied by source and participant and was provided uncurated.

TCRbeta CDR3 regions were amplified from genomic DNA using the immunoSEQ Assay, a bias-controlled multiplex PCR. Processing in the source paper ran as follows. Nucleated cell counts per sample were estimated from amplification of reference gene primers within the assay. To quantify the absolute abundance of each unique TCRbeta CDR3 rearrangement, sequence reads were collapsed and filtered. For each sample, productive Simpson clonality was calculated as the square root of Simpson's diversity index across productive rearrangements. TCRdb carries this immuneACCESS record with in-frame sequences only. Its versions omit some clonotypes, under half of them owing to an unresolved V gene in the studies checked, with the rest unexplained. That table gives V, J and clone size, and the DNA gave D and trimming. Counted in this sample were 300,000 to 400,000 clones; 85% of them appeared once. The ten largest clones take up approximately 7.5% of the sample.

The collaborating institutions used their own protocols to collect whole blood in K2EDTA tubes. For TCRbeta analysis, collaborators shipped samples in one of three forms: frozen whole blood, isolated PBMCs, or DNA extracted from either of those sample types. Here V drops 5 bases and J drops 1 base, and the junction holds 9 bases not matched to any gene. From the germline V gene (reference sequence), CDR1 is MNHEY and CDR2 is SMNVEV. Reading from cysteine to phenylalanine, the CDR3 counts 16 amino acids. Only the CDR3 part of the read is kept: 48 bases, read in frame from the first base. As regards this clone: The antigen this receptor binds is unknown. The record has no base qualities; no much larger clone is one base away.

The sequence was obtained from a human donor in a cohort sampled during active COVID-19. The sequencing sample was made of peripheral blood. The rearrangement combines TRBV27 with TRBJ2-7, with 9 middle bases fitting TRBD1. CDR3 reads: CASSGNGQGISYEQYF. The sequence in DNA is TGTGCCAGCAGTGGAAACGGACAGGGGATTTCCTACGAGCAGTACTTC.